What follows are 22 T cell receptor beta chains derived from one specimen sequenced in a study of T cell responses to AZD1222 COVID-19 vaccine. Sequenced by immunoSEQ multiplex PCR; TCRdb stores in-frame clones only, minus some. The data hold 150,000 to 200,000 clones, with about nine tenths observed a single time. Material: peripheral blood, obtained on day 0 of MenACWY control vaccination. The source of these receptors is an adult in good health.

This chain connects TRBV7-3 to TRBJ2-2; 7 bases map to TRBD1. Trimming cost V 5 bases and J 3 bases; bases outside gene matches: 6. The germline V gene encodes CDR1 SGHTA and CDR2 FQGTGA. The CDR3 spans 15 residues. Here the CDR3 DNA reads TGTGCCAGCAGCCCTGTGGGGACAGACACCGGGGAGCTGTTTTTT. Translation: CASSPVGTDTGELFF. Using reference TRBV7-3 and TRBJ2-2 for the parts outside the CDR3, the full variable domain is GAGVSQTPSNKVTEKGKYVELRCDPISGHTALYWYRQSLGQGPEFLIYFQGTGAADDSGLPNDRFFAVRPEGSVSTLKIQRTERGDSAVYLCASSPVGTDTGELFFGEGSRLTVL.

This clone has only one observation. The V call is TRBV24-1, the J call TRBJ1-1; no clear D gene. The CDR3 covers 14 residues. In germline, CDR1 is KGHDR, CDR2 SFDVKD. Trimming left V 11 bases short and J 5 bases short, with 20 bases between. CDR3 loop: CASQAGPDKTEAFF. CDR3 coding DNA: TGTGCCAGCCAGGCCGGTCCAGACAAGACTGAAGCTTTCTTT.

This clone was observed a handful of times. V is TRBV7-8 and J is TRBJ2-7; TRBD2 is a possible D gene (5 bases). The CDR3 totals 19 residues. Trimming took 1 base from V and 2 from J, leaving 24 bases between them. The germline V gene encodes CDR1 SGHVS and CDR2 FQNEAQ. The CDR3 protein is CASSLGEPKPQVGAYEQYF. In nucleotides, the CDR3 is TGTGCCAGCAGCTTAGGGGAGCCTAAGCCTCAAGTCGGTGCCTACGAGCAGTACTTC.

This chain connects TRBV5-4 to TRBJ2-7; TRBD2 matches 7 bases. Germline assignment: CDR1 SGHNT and CDR2 YYREEE (reference sequence). The trim removed 4 bases at V and 5 bases at J, leaving 12 bases unmatched. This CDR3 contains 15 residues. CDR3 loop: CASSPPARESNEQYF. CDR3 bases: TGTGCCAGCAGCCCACCCGCGCGGGAGTCCAACGAGCAGTACTTC.

The CDR3 reads CATSDPGSGEQFF. CDR3 bases: TGTGCCACCAGTGACCCAGGGTCGGGTGAGCAGTTCTTC. This chain connects TRBV24-1 to TRBJ2-1; D is possibly TRBD1 (5 bases). CDR3 size: 13 residues. The V end was cut by 4 bases, the J end by 9 bases, with 12 bases between. CDR1 is KGHDR and CDR2 is SFDVKD in the germline V gene.

V usage is TRBV3-1 (or the pseudogene TRBV3-2) and J usage is TRBJ1-1; no clear D gene. V lost 4 bases and J lost 0, with 6 bases in between. There are 13 residues in the CDR3. Germline loops: CDR1 LGHDT, CDR2 YNNKEL (reference sequence). The CDR3 nucleotides read TGTGCCAGCAGCCCTGAGATGAACACTGAAGCTTTCTTT. Translated, it gives CASSPEMNTEAFF.

The V call is TRBV7-8, the J call TRBJ2-7; TRBD1 aligns across 7 bases. J was trimmed by 4 bases and V by 4 bases; bases with no gene match: 4. CDR1 is SGHVS and CDR2 is FQNEAQ in the germline V gene. This CDR3 region has 13 residues. CDR3 sequence (DNA): TGTGCCAGCAGCTGGGGACAGAATTACGAGCAGTACTTC. This sequence encodes CASSWGQNYEQYF. The complete variable domain, with remaining parts taken from reference TRBV7-8 and TRBJ2-7, reads GAGVSQSPRYKVAKRGQDVALRCDPISGHVSLFWYQQALGQGPEFLTYFQNEAQLDKSGLPSDRFFAERPEGSVSTLKIQRTQQEDSAVYLCASSWGQNYEQYFGPGTRLTVT.

The chain joins TRBV6-1 to TRBJ1-5, with D uncertain. The germline CDR1 and CDR2 sequences are MNHNS and SASEGT. The CDR3 runs 17 residues. Trimming pared 1 base from V and 0 bases from J, leaving 13 bases between. The CDR3 sequence is CASSEELKAYSNQPQHF. The CDR3 DNA is TGTGCCAGCAGTGAAGAATTAAAGGCATATAGCAATCAGCCCCAGCATTTT.

The CDR3 here is CASRTGTGTDTQYF. The CDR3 coding sequence is TGTGCCAGCAGGACTGGGACCGGCACAGATACGCAGTATTTT. The V and J genes are TRBV6-5 and TRBJ2-3; D assignment may be TRBD1 or TRBD2 (5 bases each). This CDR3 has 14 amino acids. Per germline, CDR1 MNHEY and CDR2 SVGAGI. V lost 6 bases and J lost 1, with 11 bases in between.

The chain uses TRBV2 and TRBJ2-3; D gene ambiguous. CDR1 and CDR2 (germline): SNHLY, FYNNEI. The CDR3 sequence is 15 residues long. V gave up 2 bases and J gave up 0 bases, with 9 bases separating them. CDR3: CASSEPGGSTDTQYF. The DNA for the CDR3 is TGTGCCAGCAGTGAACCCGGCGGTAGCACAGATACGCAGTATTTT.

The chain combines TRBV9 with TRBJ2-3; D remains ambiguous. CDR3 size: 13 residues. Germline V gene data show CDR1 as SGDLS and CDR2 as YYNGEE. Between the trimmed V and J ends, which lost 0 bases and 2 bases, there was a span of 4 bases. The CDR3 is CASSVVPTDTQYF. The CDR3 nucleotides are TGTGCCAGCAGCGTAGTTCCCACAGATACGCAGTATTTT.

This sequence joins TRBV7-2 and TRBJ2-7; possibly TRBD1 for D (5 bases). Germline CDR1 and CDR2: SGHTA and FQGNSA. Trimming took 6 bases from V and 5 from J, leaving 14 bases between them. CDR3 length: 13 residues. As DNA, the CDR3 is TGTGCCAGCAGTCCGACCGCCAGGGACGAGCAGTACTTC. Protein product: CASSPTARDEQYF.

The rearrangement joins TRBV5-4 to TRBJ1-1; D not certain. Germline CDR1 SGHNT, CDR2 YYREEE (reference sequence). Deletions cut 1 base from V and 2 bases from J, with 9 bases between. The CDR3 consists of 14 residues. CDR3: CASSLSQVNTEAFF. The CDR3 DNA reads as TGTGCCAGCAGCTTGAGCCAAGTTAACACTGAAGCTTTCTTT.

The chain combines TRBV9 with TRBJ2-3; 11 nucleotides line up with TRBD2. Per germline, CDR1 SGDLS and CDR2 YYNGEE. The CDR3 length is 17 residues. J lost 3 bases, V lost 4 bases, and 10 bases had no gene match. The CDR3: CASSPEVAGGPTDTQYF. CDR3 sequence (DNA): TGTGCCAGCAGCCCTGAAGTAGCGGGAGGGCCGACAGATACGCAGTATTTT. The whole variable domain, filled in from reference TRBV9 and TRBJ2-3, reads DSGVTQTPKHLITATGQRVTLRCSPRSGDLSVYWYQQSLDQGLQFLIQYYNGEERAKGNILERFSAQQFPDLHSELNLSSLELGDSALYFCASSPEVAGGPTDTQYFGPGTRLTVL.

The rearrangement joins TRBV3-1 (or the pseudogene TRBV3-2) to TRBJ1-2; TRBD1 matches 7 bases. The CDR3 is 15 residues long. V shed 4 bases and J 3 bases; nucleotides not matched to a gene: 8. In germline, CDR1 is LGHDT, CDR2 YNNKEL (reference sequence). CDR3 coding DNA: TGTGCCAGCAGCCGTGCAGGGGGGACCGACTATGGCTACACCTTC. Translated, it gives CASSRAGGTDYGYTF.

The rearrangement uses TRBV5-1 and TRBJ2-1, with 15 nucleotides matching TRBD2. V lost 4 bases and J lost 4; bases outside the gene matches: 12. In germline, CDR1 is SGHRS, CDR2 YFSETQ. The CDR3 consists of 19 residues. This CDR3 is CASSRGLAGGPMGYNEQFF. Written as DNA, the CDR3 is TGCGCCAGCAGCAGAGGACTAGCGGGGGGGCCTATGGGTTACAATGAGCAGTTCTTC.

The chain uses TRBV3-1 (or the pseudogene TRBV3-2) and TRBJ1-1, with 9 positions matching TRBD1. Germline V lookup: CDR1 LGHDT, CDR2 YNNKEL (reference sequence). The CDR3 spans 14 residues. V trimming: 3 bases; J trimming: 8 bases; junction bases outside the gene matches: 7. The CDR3 region has the DNA TGTGCCAGCAGCCATATGGACAGGGGCTACGAAGCTTTCTTT. Protein: CASSHMDRGYEAFF.

This sequence joins TRBV28 and TRBJ2-7, with D hard to call. The germline V gene has CDR1 MDHEN and CDR2 SYDVKM. The CDR3 spans 15 residues. V was shortened by 2 bases and J by 5 bases, with 16 bases between the two germline ends. CDR3: CASSLRDGRRDEQYF. CDR3 bases: TGTGCCAGCAGTTTAAGGGATGGGCGAAGGGACGAGCAGTACTTC.

This clone was observed a handful of times. The V call is TRBV7-3, the J call TRBJ2-3, with 7 bases matching TRBD2. Germline lookup yields CDR1 SGHTA and CDR2 FQGTGA. The length of the CDR3 is 15 residues. The trim removed 2 bases at V and 5 bases at J, leaving 7 bases unmatched. The DNA for the CDR3 is TGTGCCAGCAGCTTAGGCTCTAGCGGCCTAGATACGCAGTATTTT. Protein sequence: CASSLGSSGLDTQYF.

V is TRBV19 and J is TRBJ1-3; unclear D gene. The germline V gene encodes CDR1 LNHDA and CDR2 SQIVND (reference sequence). Trimming stripped 6 bases from V and 0 bases from J, with 12 bases between. This CDR3 region has 15 residues. CDR3 sequence reads: CASRPQVNSGNTIYF. The CDR3 nucleotides are TGTGCCAGTAGACCTCAGGTCAACTCTGGAAACACCATATATTTT.

The chain couples TRBV5-5 to TRBJ2-1, with 8 bases lining up with TRBD1. Germline loops: CDR1 SGHKS, CDR2 YYEKEE (reference sequence). This CDR3 spans 13 amino acids. V trimming: 7 bases; J trimming: 1 base; junction bases outside the gene matches: 1. The CDR3 nucleotides read TGTGCCAGCCGACAGGGGTCCTACAATGAGCAGTTCTTC. Amino acids: CASRQGSYNEQFF.

The chain employs TRBV19 and TRBJ1-1; TRBD1 might be the D (6 bases). V lost 5 bases and J 5 bases, leaving 12 bases between the germline ends. The CDR3 extends over 13 amino acids. Per germline, CDR1 LNHDA and CDR2 SQIVND (reference sequence). DNA for the CDR3: TGTGCCAGTAGTGAAACAGGGTGGACTGAAGCTTTCTTT. It translates to CASSETGWTEAFF.